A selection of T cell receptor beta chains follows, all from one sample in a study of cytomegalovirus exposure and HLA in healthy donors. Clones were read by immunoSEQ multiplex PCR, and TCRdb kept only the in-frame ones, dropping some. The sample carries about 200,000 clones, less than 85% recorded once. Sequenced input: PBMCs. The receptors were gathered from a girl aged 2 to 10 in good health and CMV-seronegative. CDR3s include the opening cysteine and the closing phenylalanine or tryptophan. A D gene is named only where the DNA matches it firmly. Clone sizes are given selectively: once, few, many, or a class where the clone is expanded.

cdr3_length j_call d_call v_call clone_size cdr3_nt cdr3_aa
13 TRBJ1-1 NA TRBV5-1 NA TGCGCCAGCAGCTTGGGGGAGTGGACTGAAGCTTTCTTT CASSLGEWTEAFF
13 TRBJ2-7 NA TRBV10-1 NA TGCGCCAGCAGTGTTGGACAGAGCTACGAGCAGTACTTC CASSVGQSYEQYF
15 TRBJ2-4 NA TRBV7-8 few TGTGCCAGCAGCTCCCCGGAAAAGGGGTGGAACATTCAGTACTTC CASSSPEKGWNIQYF
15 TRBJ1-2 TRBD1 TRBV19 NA TGTGCCAGTAGTGGGGACACCGGGACAGGACTTAGCTACACCTTC CASSGDTGTGLSYTF
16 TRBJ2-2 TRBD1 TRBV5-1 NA TGCGCCAGCAGCTGGGGACAGGTTGTGAACACCGGGGAGCTGTTTTTT CASSWGQVVNTGELFF
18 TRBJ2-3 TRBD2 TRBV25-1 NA TGTGCCAGTAGTGAAGTCCCTAGCGGGAGGGAAAAGACAGATACGCAGTATTTT CASSEVPSGREKTDTQYF
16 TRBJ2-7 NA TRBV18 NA TGTGCCAGCTCAACCACGGAACCGAACTACTCCTACGAGCAGTACTTC CASSTTEPNYSYEQYF
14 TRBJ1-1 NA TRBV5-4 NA TGTGCCAGCAGCTCCATTGGACAGAACACTGAAGCTTTCTTT CASSSIGQNTEAFF
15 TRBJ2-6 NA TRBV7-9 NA TGTGCCAGCAGCCGAAGGACAGCTGGGGCCAACGTCCTGACTTTC CASSRRTAGANVLTF
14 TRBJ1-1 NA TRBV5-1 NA TGCGCCAGCAGCTTGGTCAGGGGAGGGACTGAAGCTTTCTTT CASSLVRGGTEAFF
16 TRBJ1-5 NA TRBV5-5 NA TGTGCCAGCAGTTATGAAAGGGGTTCTAGCAATCAGCCCCAGCATTTT CASSYERGSSNQPQHF
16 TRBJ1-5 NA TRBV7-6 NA TGTGCCAGCAGCCCCCCCGTGCGGCTTAGCAATCAGCCCCAGCATTTT CASSPPVRLSNQPQHF
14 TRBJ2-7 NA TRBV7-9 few TGTGCCAGCAGCTTAGCGACTAGTCCTGAGAAGCAGTACTTC CASSLATSPEKQYF
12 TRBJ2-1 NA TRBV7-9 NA TGTGCCAGCAGTCTTACAGGGAATGAGCAGTTCTTC CASSLTGNEQFF
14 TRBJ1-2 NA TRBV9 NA TGTGCCAGCAGCGTATCCTCAGTGACAGAGGGCTACACCTTC CASSVSSVTEGYTF
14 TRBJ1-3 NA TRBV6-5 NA TGTGCCAGCAGCCAGACAGGAACTGGAAACACCATATATTTT CASSQTGTGNTIYF
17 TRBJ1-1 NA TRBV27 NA TGTGCCAGCAGTCACGGGGGGGTTCAGGGACCAAACACTGAAGCTTTCTTT CASSHGGVQGPNTEAFF
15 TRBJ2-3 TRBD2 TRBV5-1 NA TGCGCCAGCAGCTGGGAGCGGGGTAGCACAGATACGCAGTATTTT CASSWERGSTDTQYF
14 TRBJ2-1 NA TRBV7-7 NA TGTGCCAGCAGCTTAAGTGGTGTGGGGGCCGAGCAGTTCTTC CASSLSGVGAEQFF
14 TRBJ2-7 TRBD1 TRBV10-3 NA TGTGCCATCAGTGACCGGGACAGACCCTACGAGCAGTACTTC CAISDRDRPYEQYF
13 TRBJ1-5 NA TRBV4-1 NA TGCGCCAGCAGCCAAGATCAGAATCAGCCCCAGCATTTT CASSQDQNQPQHF
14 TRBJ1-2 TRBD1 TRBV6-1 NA TGTGCCAGCAGTGTACACAGGGGAGACTATGGCTACACCTTC CASSVHRGDYGYTF
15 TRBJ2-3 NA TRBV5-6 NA TGTGCCAGCAGCCTCCCCGGGTCAAACACAGATACGCAGTATTTT CASSLPGSNTDTQYF
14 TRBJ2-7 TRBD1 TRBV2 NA TGTGCCAACAGTCTCGGGACAGAGTCCTACGAGCAGTACTTC CANSLGTESYEQYF
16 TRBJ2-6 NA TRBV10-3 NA TGTGCCATCAGTGATAGTCGGCAGGCTGGGGCCAACGTCCTGACTTTC CAISDSRQAGANVLTF
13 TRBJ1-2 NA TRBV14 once TGTGCCAGCAGCCCGGGACATTCCTATGGCTACACCTTC CASSPGHSYGYTF
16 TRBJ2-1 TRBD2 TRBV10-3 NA TGTGCCATCAGGGAGGGACTAGCGGGAGGAGGCGGTGAGCAGTTCTTC CAIREGLAGGGGEQFF
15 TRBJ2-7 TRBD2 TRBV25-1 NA TGTGCCAGTAGCGATAGGGGGCTAGCGGGGGGGAAGCAGTACTTC CASSDRGLAGGKQYF
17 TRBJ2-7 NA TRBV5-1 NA TGCGCCAGCAGCTTTCATAGGCTCGGGAGTCCGACTTACGAGCAGTACTTC CASSFHRLGSPTYEQYF
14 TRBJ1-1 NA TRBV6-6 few TGTGCCAGCAGCGTGGCCCGGCGGGCCACTGAAGCTTTCTTT CASSVARRATEAFF
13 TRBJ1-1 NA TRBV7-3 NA TGTGCCAGCAGCCGGGATATGAACACTGAAGCTTTCTTT CASSRDMNTEAFF
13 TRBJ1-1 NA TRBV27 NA TGTGCCAGCGCTTCAGGGGTGAACACTGAAGCTTTCTTT CASASGVNTEAFF
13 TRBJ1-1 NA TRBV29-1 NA TGCAGCGTTAATAAACGCAGGGCCACTGAAGCTTTCTTT CSVNKRRATEAFF
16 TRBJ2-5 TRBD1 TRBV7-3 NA TGTGCCAGCAGCTTGGGAACAGGGGGCTTAATAGAGACCCAGTACTTC CASSLGTGGLIETQYF
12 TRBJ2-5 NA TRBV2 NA TGTGCCAGCAGTCCCTATGAGGAGACCCAGTACTTC CASSPYEETQYF
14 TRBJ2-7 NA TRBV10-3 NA TGTGCCATCAGTGCGCCGGACAGCTACTACGAGCAGTACTTC CAISAPDSYYEQYF
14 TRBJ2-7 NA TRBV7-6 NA TGTGCCAGCAGCGACCCCGGGACATCCAACGAGCAGTACTTC CASSDPGTSNEQYF
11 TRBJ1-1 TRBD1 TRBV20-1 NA TGCAGAGCAACAGGGGGCACTGAAGCTTTCTTT CRATGGTEAFF
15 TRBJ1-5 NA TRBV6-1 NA TGTGCCAGCAGTGAAGCCCAGTATAGCAATCAGCCCCAGCATTTT CASSEAQYSNQPQHF
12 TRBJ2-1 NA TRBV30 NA TGTGCCTGGAGCCCGGGAAGGGTTGTGCAGTTCTTC CAWSPGRVVQFF
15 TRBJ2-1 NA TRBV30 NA TGTGCCTGCCCTCAGGGGCCACTAGAACGACCCGAGCAGTTCTTC CACPQGPLERPEQFF
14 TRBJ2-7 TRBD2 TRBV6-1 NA TGTGCCGGCAGCCTACTAGCGGACTCCTACGAGCAGTACTTC CAGSLLADSYEQYF
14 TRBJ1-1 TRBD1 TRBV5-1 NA TGCGCCAGCAGCTCGCGGACAGGGTCCACTGAAGCTTTCTTT CASSSRTGSTEAFF